The 14 T cell receptor beta chains below were found in one sample sequenced in a study of identical twins' blood T cells. MiXCR, run by TCRdb on the 5' RACE reads, gives a single entry per CDR3 protein. The sample lists roughly 340,000 distinct CDR3 sequences; 28% were seen once. Sequencing was performed on PBMCs. The source of these receptors is a woman aged 18 to 55 in good health.

There are a few counts of this clonotype. The chain recombines TRBV20-1 with TRBJ1-5; tentative D call: TRBD1 (5 bases). Germline V gene lookup returns CDR1 DFQATT and CDR2 SNEGSKA (reference sequence). CDR3 length: 14 residues. V was pared by 6 bases and J by 3 bases, with 15 bases between. The CDR3 DNA sequence: TGCAGTGCCGGAGGAAGGGGCCTCAATCAGCCCCAGCATTTT. Protein product: CSAGGRGLNQPQHF.

The V and J genes are TRBV9 and TRBJ2-7; 9 nucleotides agree with TRBD2. V was pared by 3 bases and J by 4 bases, with 17 bases of the junction left unmatched. CDR1 is SGDLS, CDR2 YYNGEE, per germline. The CDR3 contains 18 residues. CDR3 DNA sequence: TGTGCCAGCAGCGGAAATCCCCAGGAGGCTAGCGGGACATACGAGCAGTACTTC. Amino acid sequence: CASSGNPQEASGTYEQYF.

The V call is TRBV19, the J call TRBJ1-2, with TRBD1 as a possible D gene (5 bases). V lost 6 bases, J lost 4 bases, and 15 bases lay in between. Germline values: CDR1 LNHDA, CDR2 SQIVND (reference sequence). This CDR3 has 14 amino acids. The CDR3, as DNA: TGTGCCAGTAGAGCGGTAGGGGTCCCCTATGGCTACACCTTC. Encoded protein: CASRAVGVPYGYTF.

The rearrangement uses TRBV20-1 and TRBJ1-2, with TRBD1 matching over 10 bases. There are 16 residues in the CDR3. With 4 bases clipped from V and 8 bases from J, the junction kept 16 bases outside the gene matches. Germline CDR1 and CDR2: DFQATT and SNEGSKA (reference sequence). The CDR3 sequence: CSAMPPQWDRGWGYTF. Here the CDR3 DNA reads TGCAGTGCTATGCCCCCACAATGGGACAGGGGATGGGGCTACACCTTC.

The gene calls are TRBV12-3 or TRBV12-4 and TRBJ2-2, with D possibly TRBD2 on 5 matching bases. V was trimmed by 6 bases and J by 3 bases, leaving 8 bases between them. The CDR3 runs 13 residues. CDR3 residues: CASRLRDTGELFF. CDR3 DNA sequence: TGTGCCAGCAGACTGAGGGACACCGGGGAGCTGTTTTTT.

The V and J genes are TRBV19 and TRBJ2-2, with a weak D call TRBD1 (6 bases). Germline CDR1 and CDR2: LNHDA and SQIVND (reference sequence). Trimming stripped 4 bases from V and 5 bases from J, with 11 bases between. CDR3 length: 14 residues. As DNA, the CDR3 is TGTGCCAGTAGTACGAGGGGGAGAACCGGGGAGCTGTTTTTT. Translation: CASSTRGRTGELFF.

Note on this clonotype: A much larger clone differs from this one at a single base, so this may be a read error. The rearrangement joins TRBV6-1 to TRBJ1-1; 9 positions agree with TRBD1. CDR3 length equals 15 residues. CDR1 is MNHNS and CDR2 is SASEGT in the germline V gene. In DNA, the CDR3 is TGTACCAGCAGTGCCCGGGACAGGGTAGAGACTGAAGCTTTCTTT. As protein: CTSSARDRVETEAFF.

The chain combines TRBV29-1 with TRBJ1-2, with D possibly being TRBD1 (5 bases). V gave up 4 bases and J gave up 4 bases, with 10 bases separating them. The CDR3 runs 12 residues. Germline CDR1 is SQVTM and CDR2 is ANQGSEA. CDR3 in amino acids: CSVGGVPYGYTF. The CDR3 DNA reads TGCAGCGTTGGGGGGGTCCCCTATGGCTACACCTTC.

This clonotype was observed a few times. This chain links TRBV11-1 with TRBJ1-2, with D unresolved. CDR3 length: 14 residues. V was cut by 3 bases and J by 2 bases, with 10 bases left in between. CDR1 is SGHAT, CDR2 FQDESV, per germline (reference sequence). The CDR3: CASSFKIGNYGYTF. Written as DNA, the CDR3 is TGTGCCAGCAGCTTTAAAATCGGCAACTATGGCTACACCTTC. The full variable domain, its missing parts supplied by reference TRBV11-1 and TRBJ1-2, is EAEVAQSPRYKITEKSQAVAFWCDPISGHATLYWYRQILGQGPELLVQFQDESVVDDSQLPKDRFSAERLKGVDSTLKIQPAELGDSAMYLCASSFKIGNYGYTFGSGTRLTVV.

This clonotype was detected ten times or more. This chain connects TRBV12-3 or TRBV12-4 to TRBJ2-7; D is unclear. The germline V and J ends were trimmed by 3 bases and 3 bases, with 6 bases remaining between them. This CDR3 is 12 amino acids long. The CDR3 reads CASSFDLYEQYF. Written as DNA, the CDR3 is TGTGCCAGCAGTTTTGACCTCTACGAGCAGTACTTC.

The chain uses TRBV20-1 and TRBJ2-3; D is possibly TRBD2 (5 bases). Per germline, CDR1 DFQATT and CDR2 SNEGSKA (reference sequence). The CDR3 is made up of 16 amino acids. V lost 1 base to trimming and J lost 5 bases, with 19 bases between them. The CDR3 DNA follows: TGCAGTGCTAGAGCAATTTCTGGTATAGGGAGAGATACGCAGTATTTT. Amino acid sequence: CSARAISGIGRDTQYF.

V gene TRBV20-1 combines with J gene TRBJ1-2; 7 nucleotides line up with TRBD1. CDR3 size: 11 residues. After removal of 5 bases from V and 8 bases from J, the junction contained 5 bases not matched to a gene. The germline V gene encodes CDR1 DFQATT and CDR2 SNEGSKA (reference sequence). The CDR3 reads CSAYDREGYTF. DNA for the CDR3: TGCAGTGCTTACGACAGGGAGGGCTACACCTTC.

In this sample, this clonotype turned up a few times. V usage is TRBV27 and J usage is TRBJ1-1; D is unclear. The CDR3 is 12 amino acids. V lost 6 bases, J lost 7 bases, and 12 bases lay in between. Germline-derived CDR1 and CDR2 are MNHEY and SMNVEV (reference sequence). CDR3 nucleotide sequence: TGTGCCAGCAGAAAGGATCCGAGTGAAGCTTTCTTT. It yields the protein CASRKDPSEAFF.

To note about this clonotype: The junction and the germline gene differ at one end; a read error may be behind it. V is TRBV7-2 and J is TRBJ2-2; D may be TRBD2 (5 bases). This CDR3 region has 14 residues. CDR1 SGHTA and CDR2 FQGNSA come from the germline V gene. The CDR3 protein is CASSLLKNTGELLF. The CDR3 nucleotides read TGTGCCAGCAGCCTACTAAAGAACACCGGGGAGCTGCTTTTT.